Listed here are 2 T cell receptor beta chains from one sample, sequenced in a study of blood T cell repertoires in COVID-19. Here immunoSEQ multiplex PCR was the method, and the copy in TCRdb shows in-frame clones only, minus some. The repertoire includes approximately 100,000 clones, more than 70% of them detected once, and 13% to 15% sits in the top ten. The specimen was peripheral blood. These receptors came from a woman in her 70s with acute or convalescent COVID-19.

This clone was detected once. The sample contains more than one DNA sequence encoding this CDR3. Written as DNA, the CDR3 is TGTGCCAGCAGCCAAGCTAGCGGGGGGGCGAATACGCAGTATTTT. This sequence encodes CASSQASGGANTQYF. The rearrangement uses TRBV3-1 (or the pseudogene TRBV3-2) and TRBJ2-3; 12 bases are shared with TRBD2. The germline V gene has CDR1 LGHDT and CDR2 YNNKEL (reference sequence). The CDR3 has 15 amino acids. The V and J ends lost 1 base and 7 bases, in that order; junction bases with no gene match: 3.

A few counts support this clone. CDR3 in amino acids: CATSDLLRGRREQYV. The CDR3 DNA is TGTGCCACCAGTGATTTGTTAAGGGGGCGACGGGAGCAGTACGTC. V gene TRBV24-1 combines with J gene TRBJ2-7, with 7 bases aligning to TRBD1. The CDR3 spans 15 residues. In germline, CDR1 is KGHDR, CDR2 SFDVKD. Trimming took 0 bases from V and 7 from J; bases not matched to a gene: 8.